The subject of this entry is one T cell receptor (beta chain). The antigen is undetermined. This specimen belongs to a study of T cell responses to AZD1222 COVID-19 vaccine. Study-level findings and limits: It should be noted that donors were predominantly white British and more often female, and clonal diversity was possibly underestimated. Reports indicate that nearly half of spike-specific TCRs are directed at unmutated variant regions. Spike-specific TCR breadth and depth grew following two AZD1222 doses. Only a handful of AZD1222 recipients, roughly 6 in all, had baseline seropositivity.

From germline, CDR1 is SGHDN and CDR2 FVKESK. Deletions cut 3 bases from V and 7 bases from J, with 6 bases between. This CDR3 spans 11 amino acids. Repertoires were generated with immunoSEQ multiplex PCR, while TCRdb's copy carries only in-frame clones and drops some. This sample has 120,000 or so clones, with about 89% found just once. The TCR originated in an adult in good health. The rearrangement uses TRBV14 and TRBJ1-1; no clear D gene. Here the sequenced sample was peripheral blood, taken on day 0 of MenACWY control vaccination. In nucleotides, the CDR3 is TGTGCCAGCAGCCATCGGGGTGAAGCTTTCTTT. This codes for CASSHRGEAFF. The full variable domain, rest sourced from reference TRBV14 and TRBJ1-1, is EAGVTQFPSHSVIEKGQTVTLRCDPISGHDNLYWYRRVMGKEIKFLLHFVKESKQDESGMPNNRFLAERTGGTYSTLKVQPAELEDSGVYFCASSHRGEAFFGQGTRLTVV.